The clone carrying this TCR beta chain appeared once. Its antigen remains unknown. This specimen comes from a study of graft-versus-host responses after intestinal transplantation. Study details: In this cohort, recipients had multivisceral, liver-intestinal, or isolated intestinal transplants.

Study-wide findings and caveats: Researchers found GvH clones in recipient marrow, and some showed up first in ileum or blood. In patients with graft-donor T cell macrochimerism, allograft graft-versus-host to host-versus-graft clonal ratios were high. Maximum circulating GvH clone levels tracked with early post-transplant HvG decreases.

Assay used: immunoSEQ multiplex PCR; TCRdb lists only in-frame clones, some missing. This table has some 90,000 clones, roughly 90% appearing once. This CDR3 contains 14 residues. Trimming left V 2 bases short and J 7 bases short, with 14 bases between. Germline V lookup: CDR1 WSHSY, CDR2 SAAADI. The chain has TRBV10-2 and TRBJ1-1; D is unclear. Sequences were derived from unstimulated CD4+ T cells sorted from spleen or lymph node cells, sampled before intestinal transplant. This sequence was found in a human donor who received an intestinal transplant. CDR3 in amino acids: CASSEGQIFGEAFF. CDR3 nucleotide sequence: TGCGCCAGCAGTGAGGGGCAGATTTTCGGTGAAGCTTTCTTT.